One sample yielded the 9 T cell receptor beta chains listed below, sequenced in a study of shared clonotypes between healthy human individuals. Clones were read by immunoSEQ multiplex PCR, and TCRdb kept only the in-frame ones, dropping some. The data hold about 2.5 million clones, with around 90% observed a single time. The sequenced sample was naive CD4+ T cells from PBMCs. Noted subset: CD45RA+ positively selected. The receptors come from a man in his late teens or twenties in good health. Some clones in this sample may be carry-over from other donors' samples.

This chain connects TRBV27 to TRBJ2-6, with unresolved D. The CDR3 sequence is 14 residues long. V lost 5 bases and J lost 0, with 5 bases in between. CDR1 is MNHEY and CDR2 is SMNVEV in the germline V gene (reference sequence). The CDR3 nucleotides read TGTGCCAGCAGTACCCGCTCTGGGGCCAACGTCCTGACTTTC. Translation: CASSTRSGANVLTF. Full variable domain (rest looked up from reference TRBV27 and TRBJ2-6): EAQVTQNPRYLITVTGKKLTVTCSQNMNHEYMSWYRQDPGLGLRQIYYSMNVEVTDKGDVPEGYKVSRKEKRNFPLILESPSPNQTSLYFCASSTRSGANVLTFGAGSRLTVL.

The chain links TRBV28 to TRBJ1-2; 9 nucleotides agree with TRBD1. The CDR3 loop spans 13 amino acids. Germline V CDR1 and CDR2: MDHEN, SYDVKM. V was pared by 6 bases and J by 4 bases, with 3 bases of the junction left unmatched. The CDR3 loop reads CASRTGGVYGYTF. CDR3 coding DNA: TGTGCCAGCAGGACAGGGGGAGTCTATGGCTACACCTTC.

The chain has TRBV28 and TRBJ1-1; no clear D. V lost 10 bases, J lost 3 bases, and 12 bases lay in between. The germline CDR1 and CDR2 sequences are MDHEN and SYDVKM. This CDR3 has 12 residues. Here the CDR3 reads CATLRGDTEAFF. In nucleotides, the CDR3 is TGTGCCACCCTCAGAGGCGACACTGAAGCTTTCTTT.

For this clone: Other DNA sequences in this specimen translate into the identical CDR3. The chain is built from TRBV7-8 and TRBJ2-7, with a tentative D call TRBD2 (7 bases). The V gene lost 1 base and the J gene lost 0 bases, with 10 bases spanning the gap. Germline CDR1 reads SGHVS; CDR2 reads FQNEAQ. The CDR3 length is 15 residues. CDR3 nucleotides: TGTGCCAGCAGCTTAGAGGCGGGGGCCTCCTACGAGCAGTACTTC. Encoded protein: CASSLEAGASYEQYF. Complete variable domain (other parts from reference TRBV7-8 and TRBJ2-7): GAGVSQSPRYKVAKRGQDVALRCDPISGHVSLFWYQQALGQGPEFLTYFQNEAQLDKSGLPSDRFFAERPEGSVSTLKIQRTQQEDSAVYLCASSLEAGASYEQYFGPGTRLTVT.

V usage is TRBV6-6 and J usage is TRBJ1-2; D possibly corresponds to TRBD1 (6 bases). Germline CDR1 reads MNHNY; CDR2 reads SVGAGI (reference sequence). Trimming pared 0 bases from V and 7 bases from J, leaving 12 bases between. This CDR3 has 14 residues. CDR3 sequence (DNA): TGTGCCAGCAGTTACTCGCAGGGGACGAGTGGCTACACCTTC. This sequence encodes CASSYSQGTSGYTF.

The rearrangement joins TRBV5-4 to TRBJ1-4, with a tentative D call TRBD1 (5 bases). This CDR3 contains 16 residues. Between the trimmed V and J ends, which lost 4 bases and 5 bases, there was a span of 18 bases. Looked up from germline, CDR1 is SGHNT and CDR2 is YYREEE (reference sequence). Here the CDR3 DNA reads TGTGCCAGCAGCACAGGCAGGGACTCAGCGAATGAAAAACTGTTTTTT. The encoded protein is CASSTGRDSANEKLFF.

V and J are TRBV14 and TRBJ2-1, with D tentatively TRBD1 or TRBD2 (6 bases each). This CDR3 region has 17 residues. The V end was cut by 3 bases, the J end by 2 bases, with 17 bases between. The germline CDR1 and CDR2 sequences are SGHDN and FVKESK. CDR3 DNA: TGTGCCAGCAGCCACTATAAGGGGGGAACAGCCTACAATGAGCAGTTCTTC. Translated: CASSHYKGGTAYNEQFF.

The chain uses TRBV19 and TRBJ1-2; no clear D gene. Germline lookup yields CDR1 LNHDA and CDR2 SQIVND (reference sequence). The CDR3 totals 14 residues. V lost 3 bases, J lost 0 bases, and 8 bases lay in between. The CDR3 reads CASSIERSNYGYTF. The CDR3 DNA sequence: TGTGCCAGTAGTATCGAAAGATCTAACTATGGCTACACCTTC.

For the CDR3, the DNA is TGTGCCAGCAGTGCCCCCGGGGGGCTCCCTGGCTACACCTTC. It translates to CASSAPGGLPGYTF. This chain links TRBV28 with TRBJ1-2; perhaps TRBD1 as D (6 bases). The CDR3 is 14 residues long. Trimming shortened V by 5 bases and J by 7 bases, and 17 bases separated the two germline ends. Germline CDR1 reads MDHEN; CDR2 reads SYDVKM.